Each of the 32 T cell receptor beta chains below was sequenced from the same sample in a study of OX40 agonist ivuxolimab in advanced cancers. The method was immunoSEQ multiplex PCR; TCRdb's version includes in-frame clones alone and lacks a portion of them. This sample has approximately 72,000 clones; approximately 86% occur once, and the top ten carry approximately 0.86%. This sample comprised CD4+ or CD8+ T cells sorted from blood, obtained in a trial of the OX40 agonist ivuxolimab. Receptor source: an adult with an advanced solid tumor such as melanoma, head and neck, liver or kidney cancer.

The rearrangement uses TRBV2 and TRBJ2-7; 8 bases align to TRBD1. Germline-derived CDR1 and CDR2 are SNHLY and FYNNEI. Trimming took 1 base from V and 5 from J; bases not matched to a gene: 7. This CDR3 comprises 15 residues. CDR3 sequence: CASSEGAGGPDEQYF. In DNA, the CDR3 is TGTGCCAGCAGTGAAGGGGCAGGGGGCCCCGACGAGCAGTACTTC.

The chain combines TRBV9 with TRBJ1-4, with 7 bases identical to TRBD1. Germline lookup yields CDR1 SGDLS and CDR2 YYNGEE. The CDR3 contains 16 residues. The J segment lost 3 bases and the V segment lost 2 bases, leaving 7 bases of the junction unmatched. In DNA, the CDR3 is TGTGCCAGCAGCGTCTCGACCGGACAGGCTAATGAAAAACTGTTTTTT. Protein sequence: CASSVSTGQANEKLFF.

The chain recombines TRBV19 with TRBJ1-1, with unresolved D. Trimming shortened V by 1 base and J by 1 base, and 13 bases separated the two germline ends. Per the germline V gene, CDR1 is LNHDA and CDR2 is SQIVND (reference sequence). This CDR3 comprises 16 residues. This chain's CDR3 is CASSIGDPAENTEAFF. The CDR3 nucleotides are TGTGCCAGTAGTATAGGTGACCCGGCCGAGAACACTGAAGCTTTCTTT. The variable domain in full, completed from reference TRBV19 and TRBJ1-1, reads DGGITQSPKYLFRKEGQNVTLSCEQNLNHDAMYWYRQDPGQGLRLIYYSQIVNDFQKGDIAEGYSVSREKKESFPLTVTSAQKNPTAFYLCASSIGDPAENTEAFFGQGTRLTVV.

The genes are TRBV27 and TRBJ2-2; 7 positions match TRBD1. This CDR3 has 15 amino acids. Germline V gene sequence: CDR1 MNHEY, CDR2 SMNVEV (reference sequence). Trimming cost V 8 bases and J 4 bases; bases outside gene matches: 10. The CDR3, as DNA: TGTGCCAGCGGAAGACAGGGCTCTGGCACCGGGGAGCTGTTTTTT. Encoded protein: CASGRQGSGTGELFF.

The chain is built from TRBV4-2 and TRBJ1-5; the match to TRBD1 covers 8 bases. This CDR3 has 15 amino acids. V lost 2 bases, J lost 4 bases, and 4 bases stayed unmatched. Per the germline V gene, CDR1 is LGHNA and CDR2 is YNFKEQ. CDR3 nucleotide sequence: TGTGCCAGCAGCCAAACCGGGACAGGAAATCAGCCCCAGCATTTT. Its translation: CASSQTGTGNQPQHF.

The chain recombines TRBV5-4 with TRBJ2-7, with D perhaps matching TRBD1 (6 bases). V was trimmed by 4 bases and J by 3 bases, leaving 20 bases between them. Germline V gene data show CDR1 as SGHNT and CDR2 as YYREEE (reference sequence). This CDR3 has 16 amino acids. CDR3 in amino acids: CASSLDSSRAGYEQYF. CDR3 nucleotides: TGTGCCAGCAGCCTGGACAGCTCCCGTGCGGGCTACGAGCAGTACTTC.

The rearrangement joins TRBV5-1 to TRBJ1-1, with D tentatively TRBD1 (6 bases). Looked up from germline, CDR1 is SGHRS and CDR2 is YFSETQ. Deletions cut 0 bases from V and 4 bases from J, with 13 bases between. The CDR3 has 15 residues. The CDR3 nucleotides read TGCGCCAGCAGCTTGGAGACGGGGGCGCGCACTGAAGCTTTCTTT. It specifies CASSLETGARTEAFF.

CDR3 bases: TGTGCCAGCAGCCCGCGGGACGGGGCCTACGAGCAGTACTTC. Encoded protein: CASSPRDGAYEQYF. The chain uses TRBV11-2 and TRBJ2-7, with a tentative D call TRBD2 (6 bases). V lost 5 bases and J 2 bases, leaving 13 bases between the germline ends. CDR3 length: 14 amino acids. The V gene's germline CDR1 is SGHAT and CDR2 FQNNGV.

The gene calls are TRBV30 and TRBJ1-2; TRBD1 matches at 9 bases. This CDR3 is 15 amino acids long. Germline CDR1 reads GTSNPN; CDR2 reads SVGIG (reference sequence). The trim removed 4 bases at V and 6 bases at J, leaving 12 bases unmatched. As DNA, the CDR3 is TGTGCCTGGAACCCCTCTAACCGGGACAGGGATGGCTACACCTTC. Encoded protein: CAWNPSNRDRDGYTF.

This chain uses TRBV6-5 with TRBJ1-2; D remains ambiguous. The CDR3 loop spans 13 amino acids. Trimming left V 3 bases short and J 2 bases short, with 7 bases between. Germline-derived CDR1 and CDR2 are MNHEY and SVGAGI. The CDR3 reads CASSYSRNYGYTF. The CDR3, as DNA: TGTGCCAGCAGTTATAGCCGCAACTATGGCTACACCTTC.

V usage is TRBV5-5 and J usage is TRBJ2-6; D is ambiguous. V was cut by 1 base and J by 3 bases, with 11 bases left in between. From germline, CDR1 is SGHKS and CDR2 YYEKEE (reference sequence). This CDR3 has 16 residues. As DNA, the CDR3 is TGTGCCAGCAGCTTGAATTGGGTTCGTGGGGCCAACGTCCTGACTTTC. Translating gives CASSLNWVRGANVLTF.

This chain uses TRBV7-9 with TRBJ2-4, with D tentatively TRBD2 (6 bases). There are 14 residues in the CDR3. Germline CDR1 is SEHNR and CDR2 is FQNEAQ (reference sequence). Deletions cut 1 base from V and 9 bases from J, with 13 bases between. The CDR3 DNA reads TGTGCCAGCAGCTTAGGACTAGTTAGTGGCATTCAGTACTTC. As protein: CASSLGLVSGIQYF.

This chain joins TRBV29-1 and TRBJ2-1; TRBD2 might be the D (6 bases). This CDR3 region has 10 residues. Trimming took off 4 bases at V and 9 bases at J, with 7 bases between the two ends. The germline CDR1 and CDR2 sequences are SQVTM and ANQGSEA. CDR3 residues: CSVGGIEQFF. In nucleotides, the CDR3 is TGCAGCGTTGGCGGGATTGAGCAGTTCTTC.

J is TRBJ1-3 and V is TRBV6-5; tentative D call: TRBD1 (5 bases). This CDR3 spans 15 amino acids. V gave up 2 bases and J gave up 0 bases, with 8 bases separating them. Per germline, CDR1 MNHEY and CDR2 SVGAGI. The CDR3, as DNA: TGTGCCAGCAGTTACGGGGCTAGCTCTGGAAACACCATATATTTT. This encodes CASSYGASSGNTIYF.

J is TRBJ2-1 and V is TRBV11-2; 9 bases line up with TRBD2. CDR3 length equals 19 residues. Trimming took 5 bases from V and 8 from J; bases not matched to a gene: 22. The germline CDR1 and CDR2 sequences are SGHAT and FQNNGV. CDR3 residues: CASSVSQTFGGRDIYEQFF. Written as DNA, the CDR3 is TGTGCCAGCAGCGTATCACAAACATTTGGCGGGAGGGATATCTATGAGCAGTTCTTC.

The J gene is TRBJ1-1, the V gene TRBV6-1; D unresolved. Germline CDR1 and CDR2: MNHNS and SASEGT. CDR3 length: 15 residues. With 5 bases removed from V and 1 base from J, the gap between germline ends came to 14 bases. CDR3 bases: TGTGCCAGCAGTACCTCCCTCAGACGGAACACTGAAGCTTTCTTT. Translated: CASSTSLRRNTEAFF.

The V and J genes are TRBV6-5 and TRBJ2-1; D might be TRBD1 (6 bases). Trimming pared 2 bases from V and 5 bases from J, leaving 13 bases between. Germline V gene data show CDR1 as MNHEY and CDR2 as SVGAGI. The CDR3 sequence is 15 residues long. CDR3 DNA: TGTGCCAGCAGTTACGGCCTGGGACAAAACAATGAGCAGTTCTTC. This encodes CASSYGLGQNNEQFF.

The rearrangement joins TRBV7-2 to TRBJ2-2; 7 bases fit TRBD2. Germline V lookup: CDR1 SGHTA, CDR2 FQGNSA. Trimming cost V 1 base and J 7 bases; bases outside gene matches: 9. The CDR3 runs to 16 residues. In DNA form, the CDR3 reads TGTGCCAGCAGCTTAGGTCTGACTAGCCGACACGGGGAGCTGTTTTTT. It specifies CASSLGLTSRHGELFF.

The rearrangement links TRBV28 to TRBJ2-7; 7 bases agree with TRBD2. The V and J ends lost 5 bases and 5 bases, in that order; junction bases with no gene match: 6. The V gene's germline CDR1 is MDHEN and CDR2 SYDVKM. The length of the CDR3 is 13 residues. CDR3 coding DNA: TGTGCCAGCAGTGCCAGGACTAGGGACGAGCAGTACTTC. Translated, it gives CASSARTRDEQYF.

This clone came up once. In DNA, the CDR3 is TGTGCCAGCAGCACCACTAGCAGTACAACCTACGAGCAGTACTTC. It translates to CASSTTSSTTYEQYF. The V call is TRBV5-4, the J call TRBJ2-7; D is possibly TRBD2 (6 bases). The CDR3 extends over 15 amino acids. Deletions cut 4 bases from V and 2 bases from J, with 16 bases between. Germline CDR1 reads SGHNT; CDR2 reads YYREEE (reference sequence).

This clone was counted between two and nine times. The CDR3 DNA follows: TGTGCCAGCTCACCACCAGGGCAGGAAAAACTGTTTTTT. Translating it yields CASSPPGQEKLFF. This chain connects TRBV18 to TRBJ1-4; D is ambiguous. The CDR3 sequence is 13 residues long. Germline V gene sequence: CDR1 KGHSH, CDR2 LQKENI. The V end was cut by 0 bases, the J end by 8 bases, with 7 bases between.

This clone was counted once. The CDR3 spells CASSEMGLLGNEQFF. The CDR3 region has the DNA TGCGCCAGCAGCGAAATGGGGCTACTAGGGAATGAGCAGTTCTTC. The chain combines TRBV5-1 with TRBJ2-1; D is possibly TRBD1 or TRBD2 (5 bases each). The germline V gene has CDR1 SGHRS and CDR2 YFSETQ. The CDR3 contains 15 residues. Trimming shortened V by 4 bases and J by 7 bases, and 18 bases separated the two germline ends.

This clone was seen just once. V and J are TRBV27 and TRBJ2-7; 9 nucleotides agree with TRBD1. V lost 5 bases to trimming and J lost 4 bases; unmatched junction nucleotides: 9. Germline loops: CDR1 MNHEY, CDR2 SMNVEV (reference sequence). CDR3 length equals 15 residues. CDR3 in amino acids: CASSPRTGTGYEQYF. In nucleotides, the CDR3 is TGTGCCAGCAGTCCCAGGACAGGGACAGGGTACGAGCAGTACTTC.

The chain combines TRBV5-4 with TRBJ1-2; perhaps TRBD1 as D (6 bases). Per the germline V gene, CDR1 is SGHNT and CDR2 is YYREEE (reference sequence). V was trimmed by 3 bases and J by 3 bases, leaving 15 bases between them. The CDR3 covers 15 residues. CDR3: CASSSRQDLDYGYTF. CDR3 coding DNA: TGTGCCAGCAGCTCAAGACAGGACTTGGACTATGGCTACACCTTC. Full variable domain (rest looked up from reference TRBV5-4 and TRBJ1-2): ETGVTQSPTHLIKTRGQQVTLRCSSQSGHNTVSWYQQALGQGPQFIFQYYREEENGRGNFPPRFSGLQFPNYSSELNVNALELDDSALYLCASSSRQDLDYGYTFGSGTRLTVV.

J is TRBJ1-2 and V is TRBV6-1, with 7 positions matching TRBD1. CDR3 size: 15 residues. Germline lookup yields CDR1 MNHNS and CDR2 SASEGT. V shed 2 bases and J 1 base; nucleotides not matched to a gene: 4. CDR3 sequence reads: CASSEITGDNYGYTF. CDR3 bases: TGTGCCAGCAGTGAAATTACAGGGGATAACTATGGCTACACCTTC.

This chain connects TRBV5-1 to TRBJ2-1, with a weak D call TRBD1 (6 bases). CDR3 length: 16 residues. Per germline, CDR1 SGHRS and CDR2 YFSETQ. Trimming stripped 4 bases from V and 9 bases from J, with 23 bases between. The CDR3 loop reads CASSPRSGVLLGEQFF. The CDR3 DNA is TGCGCCAGCAGCCCGAGGTCAGGGGTGCTCCTCGGTGAGCAGTTCTTC.

The rearrangement uses TRBV7-8 and TRBJ2-1; 9 positions match TRBD1. This CDR3 spans 15 amino acids. Germline trimming cut 6 bases from V and 2 bases from J; bases unmatched to any gene: 5. Germline loops: CDR1 SGHVS, CDR2 FQNEAQ. Here the CDR3 DNA reads TGTGCCAGCAGGCGAACAGGGGGCGCCTACAATGAGCAGTTCTTC. Residues: CASRRTGGAYNEQFF.

For this clone: This same CDR3 is encoded by further DNA sequences in the sample. This chain uses TRBV5-6 with TRBJ2-5, with unresolved D. This CDR3 spans 13 amino acids. The V end lost 1 base, the J end lost 1 base, and 5 bases lay between the germline ends. Germline V CDR1 and CDR2: SGHDT, YYEEEE. The CDR3 sequence is CASSLPGQETQYF. The CDR3 DNA sequence: TGTGCCAGCAGCTTGCCAGGCCAAGAGACCCAGTACTTC.

The chain has TRBV7-2 and TRBJ2-5; D tentatively reads TRBD1 or TRBD2 (6 bases each). This CDR3 is 17 amino acids long. The V end lost 5 bases, the J end lost 7 bases, and 26 bases lay between the germline ends. Germline lookup yields CDR1 SGHTA and CDR2 FQGNSA. Here the CDR3 reads CASSVSTSGGPSGTQYF. The CDR3 region has the DNA TGTGCCAGCAGCGTCAGCACGTCCGGGGGCCCTAGTGGGACCCAGTACTTC.

This clone was seen a single time. The V and J genes are TRBV2 and TRBJ2-3, with D tentatively TRBD1 or TRBD2 (5 bases each). Germline values: CDR1 SNHLY, CDR2 FYNNEI. The CDR3 covers 13 residues. V lost 7 bases to trimming and J lost 4 bases, with 12 bases between them. The CDR3 DNA follows: TGTGCCAGCACGGGACGGACCCCAGATACGCAGTATTTT. It specifies CASTGRTPDTQYF.

The V gene is TRBV19, the J gene TRBJ2-7, with a possible D match to TRBD2 (6 bases). The CDR3 length is 17 residues. Between the trimmed V and J ends, which lost 6 bases and 5 bases, there was a span of 26 bases. Per germline, CDR1 LNHDA and CDR2 SQIVND (reference sequence). The CDR3 DNA is TGTGCCAGTAGAGGGCCGGAGGGCCGGGGAGCGATCGACGAGCAGTACTTC. Its protein product is CASRGPEGRGAIDEQYF.

CDR3 nucleotides: TGTGCCAGCAGCTTAGCGGGGGACTCCTACGAGCAGTACTTC. Its translation is CASSLAGDSYEQYF. The V call is TRBV7-9, the J call TRBJ2-7; tentatively, D is TRBD1 or TRBD2 (5 bases each). Per the germline V gene, CDR1 is SEHNR and CDR2 is FQNEAQ (reference sequence). The CDR3 spans 14 residues. The V and J ends lost 0 bases and 0 bases respectively, with 6 bases between them.